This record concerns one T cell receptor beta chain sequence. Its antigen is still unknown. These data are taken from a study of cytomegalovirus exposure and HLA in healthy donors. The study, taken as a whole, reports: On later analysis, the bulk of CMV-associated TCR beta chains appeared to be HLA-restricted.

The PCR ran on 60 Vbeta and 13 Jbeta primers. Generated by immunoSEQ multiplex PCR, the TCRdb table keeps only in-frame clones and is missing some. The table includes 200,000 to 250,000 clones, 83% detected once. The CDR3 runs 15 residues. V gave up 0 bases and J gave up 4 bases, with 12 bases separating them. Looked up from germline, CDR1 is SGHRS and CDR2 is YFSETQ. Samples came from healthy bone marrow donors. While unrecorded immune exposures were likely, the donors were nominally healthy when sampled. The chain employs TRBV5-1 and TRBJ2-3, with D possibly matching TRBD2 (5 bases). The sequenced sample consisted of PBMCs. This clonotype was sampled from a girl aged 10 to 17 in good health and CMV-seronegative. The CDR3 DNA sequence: TGCGCCAGCAGCTTGGCCGGGAATAGGGCAGATACGCAGTATTTT. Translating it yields CASSLAGNRADTQYF.